The 10 T cell receptor beta chains reported below all come from one sample, sequenced in a study of blood T cell repertoires in COVID-19. Measured with immunoSEQ multiplex PCR; TCRdb has only the in-frame clones, and not every one. In the table there are approximately 170,000 clones, about 80% of which are singletons. Sequencing was done on a sample of PBMCs or T cells enriched from blood (not recorded which). The receptor set was obtained from a man aged 45-65 years who had recovered from COVID-19.

Note on this clone: Different DNA sequences within this sample yield the same CDR3. The gene calls are TRBV19 and TRBJ1-5; no reliable D call. Per germline, CDR1 LNHDA and CDR2 SQIVND (reference sequence). This CDR3 spans 14 amino acids. V was cut by 5 bases and J by 0 bases, with 8 bases left in between. The chain's CDR3 is CASSPGHSNQPQHF. The CDR3 DNA reads as TGTGCCAGTAGTCCAGGCCATAGCAATCAGCCCCAGCATTTT.

The chain recombines TRBV6-6 with TRBJ2-3, with TRBD2 identical over 9 bases. After removal of 4 bases from V and 3 bases from J, the junction contained 8 bases not matched to a gene. The germline gives CDR1 MNHNY, CDR2 SVGAGI (reference sequence). The CDR3 covers 16 residues. CDR3 sequence (DNA): TGTGCCAGCAGTTCCCGCGGGGGGGGAGATACAGATACGCAGTATTTT. As protein: CASSSRGGGDTDTQYF.

This clone was detected a few times. The chain uses TRBV7-2 and TRBJ1-2; 8 bases are a match to TRBD1. The J segment lost 9 bases and the V segment lost 5 bases, leaving 14 bases of the junction unmatched. Germline V gives CDR1 SGHTA, CDR2 FQGNSA. This CDR3 spans 15 amino acids. CDR3 DNA sequence: TGTGCCAGCAGCCGCGACAGGGGCAGGGAAATGAGCTACACCTTC. It translates to CASSRDRGREMSYTF.

The chain recombines TRBV19 with TRBJ2-7; D remains unclear. The V end lost 4 bases, the J end lost 0 bases, and 7 bases lay between the germline ends. Germline CDR1 LNHDA, CDR2 SQIVND (reference sequence). The CDR3 runs 13 residues. DNA of the CDR3: TGTGCCAGTAGTACACACCCCTCCTACGAGCAGTACTTC. Protein: CASSTHPSYEQYF.

The rearrangement joins TRBV28 to TRBJ1-4; no definite D call. CDR1 and CDR2 (germline): MDHEN, SYDVKM. V lost 4 bases and J 3 bases, leaving 12 bases between the germline ends. The CDR3 has 15 residues. For the CDR3, the DNA is TGTGCCAGCAGTTCCCCGACGGCGGCTAATGAAAAACTGTTTTTT. This encodes CASSSPTAANEKLFF.

The chain carries TRBV5-1 and TRBJ2-1, with 9 positions matching TRBD2. CDR3 length: 17 amino acids. Germline values: CDR1 SGHRS, CDR2 YFSETQ. V lost 1 base and J lost 5; bases outside the gene matches: 10. CDR3 sequence (DNA): TGCGCCAGCAGCTTGATATGGCGGGGGGGCCGGGACAATGAGCAGTTCTTC. Translation gives CASSLIWRGGRDNEQFF. The complete variable domain, with remaining parts taken from reference TRBV5-1 and TRBJ2-1, reads KAGVTQTPRYLIKTRGQQVTLSCSPISGHRSVSWYQQTPGQGLQFLFEYFSETQRNKGNFPGRFSGRQFSNSRSEMNVSTLELGDSALYLCASSLIWRGGRDNEQFFGPGTRLTVL.

The gene calls are TRBV12-5 and TRBJ1-6; 7 bases are shared with TRBD1. Germline CDR1 LGHNT, CDR2 FRNRAP. CDR3 length equals 16 residues. J gave up 6 bases and V 4 bases, and 9 bases lay outside the gene matches. CDR3 region: CASGSPSGTANSPLHF. For the CDR3, the DNA is TGTGCTAGTGGTTCGCCCTCCGGGACAGCTAATTCACCCCTCCACTTT. Full variable domain (rest looked up from reference TRBV12-5 and TRBJ1-6): DARVTQTPRHKVTEMGQEVTMRCQPILGHNTVFWYRQTMMQGLELLAYFRNRAPLDDSGMPKDRFSAEMPDATLATLKIQPSEPRDSAVYFCASGSPSGTANSPLHFGNGTRLTVT.

V and J are TRBV19 and TRBJ1-1, with TRBD1 as a possible D gene (5 bases). The length of the CDR3 is 12 residues. In germline, CDR1 is LNHDA, CDR2 SQIVND (reference sequence). Trimming stripped 9 bases from V and 0 bases from J, with 8 bases between. The CDR3 DNA reads TGTGCCAGCAGGGATTTGAACACTGAAGCTTTCTTT. Residues: CASRDLNTEAFF.

CDR3 DNA: TGTGCCAGCAGCCATCCGGGACAGGGGGCACGCCAGCCCCAGCATTTT. Amino acid sequence: CASSHPGQGARQPQHF. The chain uses TRBV7-8 and TRBJ1-5; 12 bases line up with TRBD1. The ends lost 5 bases at V and 7 bases at J; junction bases unmatched: 9. CDR1 and CDR2 from the germline V gene are SGHVS and FQNEAQ. The CDR3 length is 16 residues.

This chain joins TRBV10-1 and TRBJ2-1; D ambiguous. The V gene lost 0 bases and the J gene lost 8 bases, with 14 bases spanning the gap. CDR1 is WNHNN, CDR2 SYGVQD, per germline (reference sequence). The CDR3 contains 15 residues. The chain's CDR3 is CASSESRQATHEQFF. CDR3 bases: TGCGCCAGCAGTGAGTCAAGGCAGGCTACCCATGAGCAGTTCTTC.